Included here is one T cell receptor (beta chain) sequence, with context. This entry is derived from a study of blood T cell repertoires in COVID-19. Looking at the study overall: The samples span acute and convalescent COVID-19 from the United States, Italy and Spain. T cells, B-cell-depleted T cells, or PBMCs supplied cDNA or gDNA.

Authors' processing steps: Amplifying reference gene primers gave estimates of nucleated cell counts. The data were produced by immunoSEQ multiplex PCR, yet TCRdb's version contains in-frame clones alone and is incomplete. The DNA was the basis for D and trimming; V, J and clone size are from that table. The sample lists about 34,000 clones; around 73% were seen once. The CDR3 extends over 16 amino acids. The germline V gene has CDR1 SGHAT and CDR2 FQNNGV. The trim removed 1 base at V and 1 base at J, leaving 3 bases unmatched. Sequencing was carried out using peripheral blood. The chain has TRBV11-2 and TRBJ2-7; 11 nucleotides agree with TRBD1. This sequence was found in an older woman with acute or convalescent COVID-19. DNA of the CDR3: TGTGCCAGCAGCTTAGGGACAGGGGGCGTTTCCTACGAGCAGTACTTC. This sequence encodes CASSLGTGGVSYEQYF.